This entry lists 19 T cell receptor beta chains sequenced from one sample in a study of CD8 T cells in ankylosing spondylitis. TCRdb ran MiXCR on the 5' RACE reads and lists one entry per CDR3 protein. Among 250,000 to 400,000 distinct CDR3 sequences listed, more than 9% were seen once. The sample comprised blood, either unsorted or a sorted T cell fraction (not recorded which). The receptors originated from a female donor with ankylosing spondylitis or in good health (not recorded which).

This clonotype came up many times. The V gene is TRBV4-1, the J gene TRBJ2-3; no clear D gene. V lost 1 base and J 2 bases, leaving 10 bases between the germline ends. This CDR3 contains 15 residues. Germline CDR1 is MGHRA and CDR2 is YSYEKL. The CDR3 here is CASSQALMYTDTQYF. CDR3 DNA sequence: TGCGCCAGCAGCCAAGCTCTTATGTACACAGATACGCAGTATTTT.

This clonotype was detected a few times. V usage is TRBV20-1 and J usage is TRBJ1-4; D not resolved. The CDR3 totals 12 residues. Trimming cost V 8 bases and J 8 bases, with 15 bases left between them. In germline, CDR1 is DFQATT, CDR2 SNEGSKA (reference sequence). As DNA, the CDR3 is TGCAGTCCATCTGGTGCAGGAGAAAAACTGTTTTTT. Translation gives CSPSGAGEKLFF.

There are many counts of this clonotype. The rearrangement links TRBV28 to TRBJ2-7, with D perhaps TRBD1 (6 bases). This CDR3 has 14 residues. V was trimmed by 7 bases and J by 3 bases, leaving 16 bases between them. CDR1 and CDR2 from the germline V gene are MDHEN and SYDVKM. Here the CDR3 DNA reads TGTGCCAGCATTTCCGGGACACCCAACTACGAGCAGTACTTC. Its protein product is CASISGTPNYEQYF. Full variable domain (remainder filled in from reference TRBV28 and TRBJ2-7): DVKVTQSSRYLVKRTGEKVFLECVQDMDHENMFWYRQDPGLGLRLIYFSYDVKMKEKGDIPEGYSVSREKKERFSLILESASTNQTSMYLCASISGTPNYEQYFGPGTRLTVT.

This clonotype has a count of ten or more. The V and J genes are TRBV28 and TRBJ1-5; tentatively, D is TRBD1 (6 bases). The CDR3 covers 18 residues. Germline assignment: CDR1 MDHEN and CDR2 SYDVKM. V was pared by 5 bases and J by 3 bases, with 23 bases between. This CDR3 is CASSPVRPGQNYNQPQHF. CDR3 sequence (DNA): TGTGCCAGCAGTCCCGTCCGCCCAGGACAGAATTACAATCAGCCCCAGCATTTT.

This chain connects TRBV6-1 to TRBJ1-4, with unresolved D. V was cut by 5 bases and J by 4 bases, with 14 bases left in between. CDR1 and CDR2 (germline): MNHNS, SASEGT. The CDR3 loop spans 15 amino acids. The DNA of the CDR3 is TGTGCCAGCAGTATCCACAGAACTCTTAATGAAAAACTGTTTTTT. Its translation is CASSIHRTLNEKLFF.

Many counts were recorded for this clonotype. This rearrangement joins TRBV12-3 or TRBV12-4 to TRBJ1-1; D is undetermined. This CDR3 has 15 amino acids. Trimming took off 3 bases at V and 0 bases at J, with 11 bases between the two ends. The CDR3 DNA reads as TGTGCCAGCAGTTTGGGGATCAACATGAACACTGAAGCTTTCTTT. Translating it yields CASSLGINMNTEAFF.

In its sample, this clonotype was seen many times. The chain is built from TRBV4-2 and TRBJ2-5; D unclear. Germline V gene data show CDR1 as LGHNA and CDR2 as YNFKEQ. There are 14 residues in the CDR3. V was trimmed by 0 bases and J by 4 bases, leaving 9 bases between them. CDR3 sequence reads: CASSQEKLVETQYF. The CDR3, as DNA: TGTGCCAGCAGCCAAGAGAAGCTCGTAGAGACCCAGTACTTC.

The rearrangement joins TRBV28 to TRBJ2-2; the D is unclear. CDR1 is MDHEN and CDR2 is SYDVKM in the germline V gene. The CDR3 is made up of 13 amino acids. Trimming pared 3 bases from V and 6 bases from J, leaving 8 bases between. This CDR3 is CASSLRYPGELFF. The CDR3 DNA follows: TGTGCCAGCAGTTTGAGGTACCCCGGGGAGCTGTTTTTT. The variable domain in full, completed from reference TRBV28 and TRBJ2-2, reads DVKVTQSSRYLVKRTGEKVFLECVQDMDHENMFWYRQDPGLGLRLIYFSYDVKMKEKGDIPEGYSVSREKKERFSLILESASTNQTSMYLCASSLRYPGELFFGEGSRLTVL.

This clonotype showed up many times. The rearrangement uses TRBV6-1 and TRBJ2-5; the D gene could be TRBD1 or TRBD2 (5 bases each). V lost 6 bases and J lost 3, with 14 bases in between. Germline loops: CDR1 MNHNS, CDR2 SASEGT. This CDR3 region has 14 residues. Here the CDR3 reads CASRPGRTKETQYF. The CDR3 region has the DNA TGTGCCAGCAGGCCGGGACGGACCAAAGAGACCCAGTACTTC.

This clonotype was picked up many times. The rearrangement joins TRBV5-6 to TRBJ2-4; D gene uncertain. Germline V CDR1 and CDR2: SGHDT, YYEEEE. V shed 0 bases and J shed 4 bases, with 14 bases lying between them. The CDR3 is 16 amino acids. The CDR3 DNA sequence: TGTGCCAGCAGCTTGGGATCAGCAGGATTGAAAAACATTCAGTACTTC. Its translation is CASSLGSAGLKNIQYF.

This clonotype was seen ten or more times. This chain connects TRBV7-2 to TRBJ2-1; 7 bases match TRBD1. CDR1 is SGHTA, CDR2 FQGNSA, per germline. The CDR3 totals 13 residues. V dropped 5 bases and J dropped 5; count of bases not matched to a gene: 3. The CDR3 sequence: CASSTGTDNEQFF. CDR3 bases: TGTGCCAGCAGCACCGGGACAGACAATGAGCAGTTCTTC.

This clonotype was detected ten times or more. The chain combines TRBV11-2 with TRBJ2-1; TRBD2 aligns across 12 bases. V trimming: 5 bases; J trimming: 0 bases; junction bases outside the gene matches: 11. Germline V gene lookup returns CDR1 SGHAT and CDR2 FQNNGV. CDR3 size: 19 residues. Here the CDR3 DNA reads TGTGCCAGCAGCCACCCTCCGACTAGCGGGGGAAGCTCCTACAATGAGCAGTTCTTC. As protein: CASSHPPTSGGSSYNEQFF.

This clonotype was picked up a small number of times. The CDR3 loop reads CAIIASAGQGSYEQFF. For the CDR3, the DNA is TGTGCCATCATCGCCTCCGCGGGACAGGGATCCTATGAGCAGTTCTTC. J is TRBJ2-1 and V is TRBV10-3, with 9 bases identical to TRBD1. The V segment lost 7 bases and the J segment 8 bases; nucleotides outside the gene matches: 15. This CDR3 is 16 amino acids long. Germline lookup yields CDR1 ENHRY and CDR2 SYGVKD.

In this sample, this clonotype turned up many times. This sequence joins TRBV3-1 and TRBJ1-2, with D perhaps matching TRBD1 (5 bases). Trimming pared 4 bases from V and 4 bases from J, leaving 16 bases between. The CDR3 sequence is 15 residues long. CDR1 and CDR2 from the germline V gene are LGHDT and YNNKEL (reference sequence). The CDR3 region has the DNA TGTGCCAGCAGCCCCGGGGGAGGGGCGATCTATGGCTACACCTTC. This codes for CASSPGGGAIYGYTF.

In this sample, this clonotype turned up many times. This sequence joins TRBV4-1 and TRBJ1-2; D is perhaps TRBD1 (6 bases). This CDR3 has 15 amino acids. In germline, CDR1 is MGHRA, CDR2 YSYEKL. V lost 0 bases to trimming and J lost 6 bases, with 14 bases between them. For the CDR3, the DNA is TGCGCCAGCAGCCAAGATGAGGGGGGGATCAATGGCTACACCTTC. Translating it yields CASSQDEGGINGYTF.

The sample holds a few counts of this clonotype. The chain couples TRBV11-2 to TRBJ1-4; D remains unclear. Germline CDR1 SGHAT, CDR2 FQNNGV. Trimming removed 5 bases from V and 8 bases from J, with 21 bases in between. The CDR3 has 16 amino acids. As DNA, the CDR3 is TGTGCCAGCAGCCTACTTCCTGCGTCCGAGGTGGAAAAACTGTTTTTT. As protein: CASSLLPASEVEKLFF.

Turning to this clonotype: An end of the junction differs from the germline gene, which may be a read error. The rearrangement joins TRBV10-3 to TRBJ2-1; TRBD1 aligns across 7 bases. The germline V gene has CDR1 ENHRY and CDR2 SYGVKD. The CDR3 has 13 residues. The CDR3 DNA follows: TGTGCCATCAGTATGGGGACAGTCAATGGGCAGTTCTTC. The encoded protein is CAISMGTVNGQFF.

Ten or more counts support this clonotype. This chain links TRBV5-1 with TRBJ2-5; no clear D gene. V lost 1 base to trimming and J lost 1 base, with 11 bases between them. The germline V gene has CDR1 SGHRS and CDR2 YFSETQ. The CDR3 length is 15 residues. CDR3 sequence (DNA): TGCGCCAGCAGCTTGTCCGGTCGGAGCCAAGAGACCCAGTACTTC. This sequence encodes CASSLSGRSQETQYF.

Ten or more counts support this clonotype. The V and J genes are TRBV9 and TRBJ1-4; D is perhaps TRBD1 (5 bases). CDR1 SGDLS and CDR2 YYNGEE come from the germline V gene. This CDR3 spans 14 amino acids. Trimming took off 2 bases at V and 7 bases at J, with 12 bases between the two ends. For the CDR3, the DNA is TGTGCCAGCAGCGTGTCAGGGCTGCGTGAAAAACTGTTTTTT. The encoded protein is CASSVSGLREKLFF.